These T cell receptor beta chains were read from a single sample in a study of T-cell memory formation after mild COVID-19. TCRdb fed the 5' RACE reads into MiXCR, producing one record per CDR3 protein. The repertoire holds roughly 190,000 distinct CDR3 sequences, with around 26% as singletons. The specimen sequenced was PBMCs or a T cell subset sorted from them (not recorded which). These receptor sequences come from an adult woman who had mild COVID-19 (a few samples of this study predate the infection). Cell type and time point are not known. Each CDR3 is given with its conserved first and last residue. A D gene is named only where the DNA matches it firmly. Only part of the rows carry a size: once, few, many, or a class if the clone is expanded.

J gene: TRBJ2-4
clone size: NA
V gene: TRBV5-1
D gene: TRBD2
CDR3 protein: CASSLSRTSGDIQYF
CDR3 DNA: TGCGCCAGCAGCTTGTCCAGGACTAGCGGGGACATTCAGTACTTC

J gene: TRBJ2-7
clone size: NA
V gene: TRBV20-1
D gene: TRBD2
CDR3 protein: CSARKPGLASYEQYF
CDR3 DNA: TGCAGTGCTAGGAAGCCAGGACTAGCGAGCTACGAGCAGTACTTC

J gene: TRBJ2-7
clone size: NA
V gene: TRBV12-3/TRBV12-4
D gene: TRBD2
CDR3 protein: CASSPHPTSGGYEQYF
CDR3 DNA: TGTGCCAGCAGTCCTCATCCGACTAGCGGGGGTTACGAGCAGTACTTC

J gene: TRBJ2-3
clone size: few
V gene: TRBV13
D gene: TRBD1
CDR3 protein: CASSGRGSSTDTQYF
CDR3 DNA: TGTGCCAGCAGCGGCAGGGGGAGTAGCACAGATACGCAGTATTTT

J gene: TRBJ2-7
clone size: few
V gene: TRBV9
D gene: TRBD2
CDR3 protein: CASNLGGYGEQYF
CDR3 DNA: TGTGCCAGCAACCTGGGAGGGTACGGCGAGCAGTACTTC

J gene: TRBJ2-1
clone size: NA
V gene: TRBV6-2/TRBV6-3
D gene: TRBD2
CDR3 protein: CASSPGLAGVYEQFF
CDR3 DNA: TGTGCCAGCAGCCCGGGACTAGCGGGAGTCTATGAGCAGTTCTTC

J gene: TRBJ2-1
clone size: few
V gene: TRBV12-3/TRBV12-4
D gene: TRBD2
CDR3 protein: CASSILAGGRNEQFF
CDR3 DNA: TGTGCCAGCAGTATACTAGCGGGAGGGAGGAATGAGCAGTTCTTC

J gene: TRBJ2-5
clone size: NA
V gene: TRBV4-3
D gene: TRBD2
CDR3 protein: CASSQVLAVQETQYF
CDR3 DNA: TGCGCCAGCAGCCAAGTACTAGCGGTCCAAGAGACCCAGTACTTC

J gene: TRBJ2-3
clone size: many
V gene: TRBV7-9
D gene: NA
CDR3 protein: CASSPLDTFGDTQYF
CDR3 DNA: TGTGCCAGCAGCCCCTTGGACACCTTCGGAGATACGCAGTATTTT

J gene: TRBJ2-1
clone size: many
V gene: TRBV30
D gene: TRBD2
CDR3 protein: CAWSVELAGPNEQFF
CDR3 DNA: TGTGCCTGGAGTGTCGAACTAGCGGGGCCCAATGAGCAGTTCTTC

J gene: TRBJ1-3
clone size: NA
V gene: TRBV24-1
D gene: TRBD1
CDR3 protein: CATSDTRDRRNTIYF
CDR3 DNA: TGTGCCACCAGTGATACCCGGGACAGAAGAAACACCATATATTTT

J gene: TRBJ2-2
clone size: NA
V gene: TRBV9
D gene: NA
CDR3 protein: CASSAGQSGPGELFF
CDR3 DNA: TGTGCCAGCAGCGCGGGACAGAGCGGGCCCGGGGAGCTGTTTTTT

J gene: TRBJ1-2
clone size: NA
V gene: TRBV5-6
D gene: NA
CDR3 protein: CASSYVAQGYGYTF
CDR3 DNA: TGTGCCAGCAGCTACGTTGCTCAGGGATATGGCTACACCTTC

J gene: TRBJ2-3
clone size: few
V gene: TRBV5-1
D gene: TRBD2
CDR3 protein: CASSLGLAGADTQYF
CDR3 DNA: TGCGCCAGCAGCCTGGGACTAGCGGGAGCAGATACGCAGTATTTT

J gene: TRBJ2-2
clone size: many
V gene: TRBV5-5
D gene: NA
CDR3 protein: CASSLAPSPNTGELFF
CDR3 DNA: TGTGCCAGCAGCTTGGCTCCATCCCCCAACACCGGGGAGCTGTTTTTT

J gene: TRBJ2-7
clone size: NA
V gene: TRBV4-3
D gene: NA
CDR3 protein: CASSQDSDSYEQYF
CDR3 DNA: TGCGCCAGCAGCCAAGACTCCGATTCCTACGAGCAGTACTTC

J gene: TRBJ2-5
clone size: NA
V gene: TRBV5-4
D gene: NA
CDR3 protein: CASSVGVLAGETQYF
CDR3 DNA: TGTGCCAGCAGCGTGGGGGTTTTGGCTGGAGAGACCCAGTACTTC

J gene: TRBJ2-5
clone size: few
V gene: TRBV6-5
D gene: NA
CDR3 protein: CASSDRSRSETQYF
CDR3 DNA: TGTGCCAGCAGCGACAGGTCTCGGAGTGAGACCCAGTACTTC

J gene: TRBJ2-1
clone size: few
V gene: TRBV7-7
D gene: TRBD1
CDR3 protein: CASSSGQGNFYNEQFF
CDR3 DNA: TGTGCTAGCAGCTCCGGACAGGGCAACTTCTACAATGAGCAGTTCTTC

J gene: TRBJ2-3
clone size: few
V gene: TRBV3-1
D gene: NA
CDR3 protein: CASRVGLNTDTQYF
CDR3 DNA: TGTGCCAGCAGGGTCGGACTGAACACAGATACGCAGTATTTT

J gene: TRBJ1-2
clone size: NA
V gene: TRBV5-1
D gene: TRBD1
CDR3 protein: CASSFGQGQAFDYGYTF
CDR3 DNA: TGCGCCAGCAGCTTCGGACAGGGGCAAGCTTTCGACTATGGCTACACCTTC

J gene: TRBJ1-2
clone size: few
V gene: TRBV7-9
D gene: TRBD1
CDR3 protein: CASSSSWTGVNYGYTF
CDR3 DNA: TGTGCCAGCAGCTCGTCTTGGACAGGGGTTAACTATGGCTACACCTTC

J gene: TRBJ2-2
clone size: NA
V gene: TRBV3-1
D gene: TRBD1
CDR3 protein: CASSQVRTGGPGELFF
CDR3 DNA: TGTGCCAGCAGCCAAGTTCGGACAGGGGGGCCCGGGGAGCTGTTTTTT

J gene: TRBJ1-2
clone size: NA
V gene: TRBV6-2/TRBV6-3
D gene: NA
CDR3 protein: CASSYSGTQSYGYTF
CDR3 DNA: TGTGCCAGCAGTTACTCCGGGACACAAAGCTATGGCTACACCTTC

J gene: TRBJ2-4
clone size: once
V gene: TRBV7-9
D gene: NA
CDR3 protein: CASSWSYLAKNIQYF
CDR3 DNA: TGTGCCAGCAGCTGGTCCTACCTAGCCAAAAACATTCAGTACTTC

J gene: TRBJ2-7
clone size: NA
V gene: TRBV6-1
D gene: NA
CDR3 protein: CASSEWGLRGSYEQYF
CDR3 DNA: TGTGCCAGCAGTGAATGGGGGCTTCGGGGGTCCTACGAGCAGTACTTC

J gene: TRBJ2-7
clone size: NA
V gene: TRBV29-1
D gene: TRBD1
CDR3 protein: CSARKTGLSYEQYF
CDR3 DNA: TGCAGCGCTCGTAAGACAGGGCTCTCCTACGAGCAGTACTTC

J gene: TRBJ2-1
clone size: NA
V gene: TRBV6-5
D gene: NA
CDR3 protein: CASSSNLGYEQFF
CDR3 DNA: TGTGCCAGCAGCTCCAATCTAGGCTATGAGCAGTTCTTC

J gene: TRBJ2-5
clone size: NA
V gene: TRBV6-1
D gene: TRBD1
CDR3 protein: CASSNRDRVMETQYF
CDR3 DNA: TGTGCCAGCAGTAACCGGGACAGGGTGATGGAGACCCAGTACTTC

J gene: TRBJ1-4
clone size: few
V gene: TRBV6-6
D gene: TRBD1
CDR3 protein: CASSRYRGLEEKLFF
CDR3 DNA: TGTGCCAGCAGCCGATACAGGGGGCTGGAGGAAAAACTGTTTTTT

J gene: TRBJ2-2
clone size: NA
V gene: TRBV12-3/TRBV12-4
D gene: NA
CDR3 protein: CASSKPQGEAVAGELFF
CDR3 DNA: TGTGCCAGCAGTAAGCCCCAGGGTGAGGCTGTCGCCGGGGAGCTGTTTTTT

J gene: TRBJ1-1
clone size: NA
V gene: TRBV6-5
D gene: NA
CDR3 protein: CASSMEGFRAFF
CDR3 DNA: TGTGCCAGCAGCATGGAGGGCTTTAGGGCTTTCTTT

J gene: TRBJ2-2
clone size: NA
V gene: TRBV12-3/TRBV12-4
D gene: TRBD2
CDR3 protein: CASSLVRLAGGHTGELFF
CDR3 DNA: TGTGCCAGCAGTTTAGTCCGACTAGCGGGGGGCCACACCGGGGAGCTGTTTTTT

J gene: TRBJ2-6
clone size: few
V gene: TRBV6-5
D gene: NA
CDR3 protein: CASSSQGSGANVLTF
CDR3 DNA: TGTGCCAGCAGTTCCCAGGGCTCTGGGGCCAACGTCCTGACTTTC

J gene: TRBJ1-5
clone size: once
V gene: TRBV18
D gene: TRBD1
CDR3 protein: CASSLDRGRKQPQHF
CDR3 DNA: TGTGCCAGCTCATTGGACAGGGGGCGGAAGCAGCCCCAGCATTTT

J gene: TRBJ2-7
clone size: few
V gene: TRBV29-1
D gene: TRBD2
CDR3 protein: CSVLAGEGYEQYF
CDR3 DNA: TGCAGCGTTTTAGCGGGAGAGGGCTACGAGCAGTACTTC

J gene: TRBJ1-5
clone size: NA
V gene: TRBV5-1
D gene: NA
CDR3 protein: CASSFVSPDQPQHF
CDR3 DNA: TGCGCCAGCAGCTTCGTAAGCCCCGATCAGCCCCAGCATTTT

J gene: TRBJ1-1
clone size: many
V gene: TRBV7-2
D gene: TRBD1
CDR3 protein: CASSFQNAGGTEAFF
CDR3 DNA: TGTGCCAGCAGCTTCCAAAACGCAGGGGGCACTGAAGCTTTCTTT

J gene: TRBJ1-5
clone size: few
V gene: TRBV9
D gene: NA
CDR3 protein: CASSVSGNSNQPQHF
CDR3 DNA: TGTGCCAGCAGCGTGTCCGGTAATAGCAATCAGCCCCAGCATTTT

J gene: TRBJ1-6
clone size: NA
V gene: TRBV9
D gene: NA
CDR3 protein: CASSPMSDNSPLHF
CDR3 DNA: TGTGCCAGCAGCCCTATGAGCGATAATTCACCCCTCCACTTT

J gene: TRBJ1-4
clone size: NA
V gene: TRBV6-1
D gene: TRBD1
CDR3 protein: CASSRDRVDEKLFF
CDR3 DNA: TGTGCCAGCTCCCGGGACAGGGTGGACGAAAAACTGTTTTTT

J gene: TRBJ2-3
clone size: few
V gene: TRBV7-9
D gene: TRBD2
CDR3 protein: CASSLAGSGSTDTQYF
CDR3 DNA: TGTGCCAGCAGCTTAGCGGGTAGCGGGTCCACAGATACGCAGTATTTT

J gene: TRBJ2-1
clone size: few
V gene: TRBV10-3
D gene: NA
CDR3 protein: CAISYLTDYNEQFF
CDR3 DNA: TGTGCCATCAGTTACTTGACAGACTACAATGAGCAGTTCTTC

J gene: TRBJ2-5
clone size: once
V gene: TRBV5-1
D gene: NA
CDR3 protein: CDSSLRSLQETQYF
CDR3 DNA: TGCGACAGCAGCTTGAGATCGTTACAAGAGACCCAGTACTTC

J gene: TRBJ2-1
clone size: NA
V gene: TRBV5-1
D gene: TRBD1
CDR3 protein: CASSQDRGNEQFF
CDR3 DNA: TGCGCCAGCAGCCAGGACAGGGGCAATGAGCAGTTCTTC

J gene: TRBJ2-1
clone size: few
V gene: TRBV11-2
D gene: NA
CDR3 protein: CASSYQGNEQFF
CDR3 DNA: TGTGCCAGCAGCTACCAGGGGAATGAGCAGTTCTTC

J gene: TRBJ1-2
clone size: few
V gene: TRBV4-3
D gene: NA
CDR3 protein: CASSHRQAANYGYTF
CDR3 DNA: TGCGCCAGCAGCCACCGACAGGCCGCTAACTATGGCTACACCTTC

J gene: TRBJ2-2
clone size: NA
V gene: TRBV15
D gene: NA
CDR3 protein: CATSGQGRITGELFF
CDR3 DNA: TGTGCCACCAGCGGTCAGGGGCGGATCACCGGGGAGCTGTTTTTT

J gene: TRBJ1-6
clone size: few
V gene: TRBV15
D gene: NA
CDR3 protein: CATSRVAVNSPLHF
CDR3 DNA: TGTGCCACCAGCAGAGTGGCAGTTAATTCACCCCTCCACTTT

J gene: TRBJ2-7
clone size: NA
V gene: TRBV5-1
D gene: NA
CDR3 protein: CASSTYEQYF
CDR3 DNA: TGCGCCAGCAGCACCTACGAGCAGTACTTC

J gene: TRBJ2-3
clone size: NA
V gene: TRBV18
D gene: NA
CDR3 protein: CASSPFTGPVTSTDTQYF
CDR3 DNA: TGTGCCAGCTCACCATTTACCGGACCCGTCACTAGCACAGATACGCAGTATTTT